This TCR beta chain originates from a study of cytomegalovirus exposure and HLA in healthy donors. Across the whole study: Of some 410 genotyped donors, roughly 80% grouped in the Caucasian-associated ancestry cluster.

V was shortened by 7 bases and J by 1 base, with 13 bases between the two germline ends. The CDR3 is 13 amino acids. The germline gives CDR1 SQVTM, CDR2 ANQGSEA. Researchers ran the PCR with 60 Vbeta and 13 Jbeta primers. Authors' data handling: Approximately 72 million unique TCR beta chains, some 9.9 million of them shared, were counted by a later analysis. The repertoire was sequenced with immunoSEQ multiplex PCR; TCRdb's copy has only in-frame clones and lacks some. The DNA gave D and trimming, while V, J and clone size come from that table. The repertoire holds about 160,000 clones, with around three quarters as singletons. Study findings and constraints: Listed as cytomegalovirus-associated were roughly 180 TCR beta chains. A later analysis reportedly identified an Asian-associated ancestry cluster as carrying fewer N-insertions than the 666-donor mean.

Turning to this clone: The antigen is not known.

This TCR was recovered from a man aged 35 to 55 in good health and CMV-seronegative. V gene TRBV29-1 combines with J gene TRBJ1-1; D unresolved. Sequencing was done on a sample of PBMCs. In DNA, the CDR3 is TGCAGCGGTACGCGGGGAGAGAACACTGAAGCTTTCTTT. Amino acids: CSGTRGENTEAFF. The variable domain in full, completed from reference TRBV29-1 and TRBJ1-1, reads SAVISQKPSRDICQRGTSLTIQCQVDSQVTMMFWYRQQPGQSLTLIATANQGSEATYESGFVIDKFPISRPNLTFSTLTVSNMSPEDSSIYLCSGTRGENTEAFFGQGTRLTVV.